These 27 T cell receptor beta chains originate from one sample sequenced in a study of T cell responses to AZD1222 COVID-19 vaccine. Measured with immunoSEQ multiplex PCR; TCRdb has only the in-frame clones, and not every one. In the table there are over 100,000 clones, about nine tenths of which are singletons. The source material was peripheral blood, sampled on day 0 of AZD1222 vaccination. The receptors here all came from an adult in good health.

The chain joins TRBV7-9 to TRBJ2-7, with D maybe TRBD1 (6 bases). The CDR3 is made up of 14 amino acids. The germline gives CDR1 SEHNR, CDR2 FQNEAQ (reference sequence). V was clipped by 5 bases and J by 0 bases, with 11 bases between them. The CDR3 bases are TGTGCCAGCAGCGAGACAGGAACCTCCTACGAGCAGTACTTC. Translation: CASSETGTSYEQYF.

The J gene is TRBJ1-3, the V gene TRBV7-9; TRBD1 agrees at 7 bases. Germline loops: CDR1 SEHNR, CDR2 FQNEAQ (reference sequence). The CDR3 spans 17 residues. After removal of 6 bases from V and 0 bases from J, the junction contained 11 bases not matched to a gene. As DNA, the CDR3 is TGTGCCAGCAGATCCACCGGGACAGCGAGCTCTGGAAACACCATATATTTT. It yields the protein CASRSTGTASSGNTIYF.

This chain joins TRBV10-3 and TRBJ2-1, with TRBD2 matching 11 bases. V lost 5 bases, J lost 0 bases, and 3 bases stayed unmatched. CDR1 is ENHRY, CDR2 SYGVKD, per germline. The CDR3 length is 16 residues. This chain's CDR3 is CAISRLAGSSYNEQFF. Written as DNA, the CDR3 is TGTGCCATCAGTCGACTAGCGGGGAGCTCCTACAATGAGCAGTTCTTC.

This chain links TRBV27 with TRBJ2-5; D not resolved. V was trimmed by 5 bases and J by 1 base, leaving 11 bases between them. This CDR3 contains 14 residues. The germline gives CDR1 MNHEY, CDR2 SMNVEV (reference sequence). CDR3 region: CASSLQRGQETQYF. The CDR3 DNA reads TGTGCCAGCAGTCTCCAGAGAGGCCAAGAGACCCAGTACTTC.

As DNA, the CDR3 is TGTGCCATCACCCGGGCCGAGAACACTGAAGCTTTCTTT. It is translated as CAITRAENTEAFF. J is TRBJ1-1 and V is TRBV10-3; D gene uncertain. Trimming took 7 bases from V and 1 from J, leaving 10 bases between them. Germline assignment: CDR1 ENHRY and CDR2 SYGVKD. The length of the CDR3 is 13 residues.

With regard to this clone: Germline is not matched at one junction end, which may reflect a read error. The genes are TRBV6-5 and TRBJ2-7, with 7 bases aligning to TRBD1. Per the germline V gene, CDR1 is MNHEY and CDR2 is SVGAGI. The CDR3 loop spans 15 amino acids. In DNA, the CDR3 is TGTGCCAGCAGCGACAGGGAACTCATCGACTACGACCAGTACTTC. As protein: CASSDRELIDYDQYF.

This clone was detected only once. The chain combines TRBV24-1 with TRBJ1-1; maybe TRBD1 (6 bases). Germline loops: CDR1 KGHDR, CDR2 SFDVKD. The V and J ends lost 5 bases and 6 bases respectively, with 15 bases between them. This CDR3 is 14 amino acids long. CDR3 coding DNA: TGTGCCACCAGTGGTTATGGACAGAGCGCTGAAGCTTTCTTT. This gives the protein CATSGYGQSAEAFF.

V and J are TRBV24-1 and TRBJ2-3; unclear D gene. V was clipped by 3 bases and J by 0 bases, with 6 bases between them. Germline CDR1 KGHDR, CDR2 SFDVKD. This CDR3 is built from 14 residues. CDR3 coding DNA: TGTGCCACCAGTGATCTGGTTAGCACAGATACGCAGTATTTT. It is translated as CATSDLVSTDTQYF.

This chain links TRBV6-5 with TRBJ1-5; no clear D. V was shortened by 3 bases and J by 0 bases, with 9 bases between the two germline ends. This CDR3 spans 15 amino acids. Germline lookup yields CDR1 MNHEY and CDR2 SVGAGI. In DNA form, the CDR3 reads TGTGCCAGCAGTTATTCCCATCTTAGCAATCAGCCCCAGCATTTT. Residues: CASSYSHLSNQPQHF.

The rearrangement links TRBV5-1 to TRBJ1-1, with a weak D call TRBD1 (5 bases). Trimming cost V 4 bases and J 4 bases, with 17 bases left between them. Per the germline V gene, CDR1 is SGHRS and CDR2 is YFSETQ. The CDR3 loop spans 15 amino acids. The CDR3 region has the DNA TGCGCCAGCAGCGTGGAAGGGGCCTGGAGCACTGAAGCTTTCTTT. Protein product: CASSVEGAWSTEAFF.

This clone was seen just once. The rearrangement links TRBV11-2 to TRBJ1-3; D is perhaps TRBD1 (5 bases). Trimming took 5 bases from V and 4 from J, leaving 12 bases between them. CDR3 length: 14 amino acids. CDR1 is SGHAT and CDR2 is FQNNGV in the germline V gene. The CDR3 coding sequence is TGTGCCAGCAGCGACCGGGCAGGGGGAAACACCATATATTTT. It yields the protein CASSDRAGGNTIYF.

The chain joins TRBV3-1 (or the pseudogene TRBV3-2) to TRBJ1-1; a possible D gene is TRBD1 (5 bases). The CDR3 covers 15 residues. Germline V gives CDR1 LGHDT, CDR2 YNNKEL (reference sequence). Between the trimmed V and J ends, which lost 4 bases and 0 bases, there was a span of 12 bases. The CDR3 nucleotides are TGTGCCAGCAGCCTGACCAGACAGCTGAACACTGAAGCTTTCTTT. Translation gives CASSLTRQLNTEAFF.

This rearrangement joins TRBV2 to TRBJ1-4; no clear D gene. V lost 6 bases, J lost 8 bases, and 10 bases lay in between. This CDR3 contains 12 residues. Germline CDR1 SNHLY, CDR2 FYNNEI. The CDR3 sequence: CASRPNWEKLFF. In DNA form, the CDR3 reads TGTGCCAGCAGGCCAAATTGGGAAAAACTGTTTTTT.

V usage is TRBV6-5 and J usage is TRBJ1-5; D gene uncertain. Germline CDR1 MNHEY, CDR2 SVGAGI. Between the trimmed V and J ends, which lost 6 bases and 5 bases, there was a span of 14 bases. The CDR3 runs to 14 residues. In DNA form, the CDR3 reads TGTGCCAGCAGCCGTACATACGACGATCAGCCCCAGCATTTT. This translates into CASSRTYDDQPQHF.

The V and J genes are TRBV6-5 and TRBJ2-7; TRBD1 might be the D (5 bases). Germline CDR1 reads MNHEY; CDR2 reads SVGAGI. CDR3 length: 16 amino acids. V was pared by 0 bases and J by 3 bases, with 15 bases between. The CDR3 DNA reads as TGTGCCAGCAGTTACTCGACCCCAGGGTATGGCTACGAGCAGTACTTC. Translating gives CASSYSTPGYGYEQYF.

This rearrangement joins TRBV11-3 to TRBJ2-7, with TRBD2 as a possible D gene (5 bases). The CDR3 is made up of 13 amino acids. Looked up from germline, CDR1 is SGHNT and CDR2 is YENEEA. V dropped 1 base and J dropped 1 base, with 5 bases sitting between them. The CDR3: CASSLGGSYEQYF. The CDR3 DNA follows: TGTGCCAGCAGCTTAGGAGGGTCCTACGAGCAGTACTTC.

DNA of the CDR3: TGTGCCAGCACCCCTCCGGGGGCTGAAGCTTTCTTT. It specifies CASTPPGAEAFF. V is TRBV7-9 and J is TRBJ1-1; D is perhaps TRBD1 (5 bases). Trimming removed 7 bases at V and 6 bases at J, with 12 bases between. CDR1 and CDR2 from the germline V gene are SEHNR and FQNEAQ (reference sequence). The CDR3 is 12 amino acids.

As concerns this clone: The identical CDR3 is also encoded by other nucleotide sequences in the sample. This rearrangement joins TRBV9 to TRBJ2-7; TRBD2 might be the D (6 bases). In germline, CDR1 is SGDLS, CDR2 YYNGEE. This CDR3 has 15 residues. V lost 0 bases, J lost 2 bases, and 12 bases lay in between. The CDR3 bases are TGTGCCAGCAGCGTAGCCCGGGACTCACCCTACGAGCAGTACTTC. It encodes CASSVARDSPYEQYF.

The J gene is TRBJ2-7, the V gene TRBV10-2, with 11 positions matching TRBD2. The germline V gene encodes CDR1 WSHSY and CDR2 SAAADI. The CDR3 is 17 residues long. V gave up 9 bases and J gave up 2 bases; unmatched junction bases: 15. The CDR3 nucleotides are TGCGCCAGTCGACCTTGGGCTAGCGGGGGGCGGCCCTACGAGCAGTACTTC. Translated, it gives CASRPWASGGRPYEQYF.

The rearrangement joins TRBV6-2 or TRBV6-3 to TRBJ2-3; D is undetermined. V lost 1 base and J lost 6, with 11 bases in between. In germline, CDR1 is MNHEY, CDR2 SVGEGT. The CDR3 contains 14 residues. CDR3 bases: TGTGCCAGCAGTTACTTGGTGTTTTCGGATACGCAGTATTTT. This encodes CASSYLVFSDTQYF.

As regards this clone: Other DNA sequences within the sample encode an identical CDR3. The gene calls are TRBV10-1 and TRBJ2-3; weak D call: TRBD2 (6 bases). This CDR3 comprises 13 residues. The germline gives CDR1 WNHNN, CDR2 SYGVQD (reference sequence). Trimming shortened V by 4 bases and J by 5 bases, and 10 bases separated the two germline ends. As DNA, the CDR3 is TGCGCCAGCAGTGGCGGGGTTGGAGATACGCAGTATTTT. It codes for CASSGGVGDTQYF.

The chain combines TRBV7-2 with TRBJ2-1; TRBD1 matches at 9 bases. Germline CDR1 SGHTA, CDR2 FQGNSA. V lost 5 bases and J lost 6; bases outside the gene matches: 8. The CDR3 is 15 amino acids. The CDR3 DNA follows: TGTGCCAGCAGCGGTACAGGGGGCTTCGTCAATGAGCAGTTCTTC. This encodes CASSGTGGFVNEQFF.

V gene TRBV28 combines with J gene TRBJ1-2, with 7 bases lining up with TRBD1. The length of the CDR3 is 15 residues. The germline CDR1 and CDR2 sequences are MDHEN and SYDVKM. Unmatched junction bases numbered 9, after V lost 6 bases and J lost 2 bases. The CDR3 region is CASSRGGALNYGYTF. The CDR3 DNA follows: TGTGCCAGCAGCCGAGGGGGCGCATTGAACTATGGCTACACCTTC.

The chain joins TRBV24-1 to TRBJ2-5, with TRBD1 matching over 7 bases. With 5 bases clipped from V and 5 bases from J, the junction kept 4 bases outside the gene matches. Germline CDR1 is KGHDR and CDR2 is SFDVKD. This CDR3 has 13 residues. CDR3 nucleotide sequence: TGTGCCACCAGTGGGACAGGTCTGGAGACCCAGTACTTC. This sequence encodes CATSGTGLETQYF.

CDR3 nucleotide sequence: TGTGCCAGTAGTCCCCAAGCGCTAAATCAGCCCCAGCATTTT. Amino acid sequence: CASSPQALNQPQHF. The chain links TRBV19 to TRBJ1-5; D not resolved. Germline CDR1 and CDR2: LNHDA and SQIVND (reference sequence). Trimming shortened V by 5 bases and J by 4 bases, and 12 bases separated the two germline ends. The CDR3 has 14 residues.

The chain employs TRBV15 and TRBJ1-5, with a tentative D call TRBD1 (5 bases). CDR1 is LNHNV and CDR2 is YYDKDF in the germline V gene (reference sequence). The CDR3 spans 15 residues. V was shortened by 0 bases and J by 2 bases, with 8 bases between the two germline ends. The DNA for the CDR3 is TGTGCCACCAGCAGAGAAGTGGGGGGCAATCAGCCCCAGCATTTT. This codes for CATSREVGGNQPQHF.

The chain is built from TRBV9 and TRBJ2-1; a possible D gene is TRBD1 (5 bases). Per the germline V gene, CDR1 is SGDLS and CDR2 is YYNGEE. V lost 0 bases and J 8 bases, leaving 12 bases between the germline ends. The CDR3 is made up of 14 amino acids. In nucleotides, the CDR3 is TGTGCCAGCAGCGTAGGAACAGGTTTAGATGAGCAGTTCTTC. Amino acids: CASSVGTGLDEQFF. Using reference TRBV9 and TRBJ2-1 for the parts outside the CDR3, the full variable domain is DSGVTQTPKHLITATGQRVTLRCSPRSGDLSVYWYQQSLDQGLQFLIQYYNGEERAKGNILERFSAQQFPDLHSELNLSSLELGDSALYFCASSVGTGLDEQFFGPGTRLTVL.